Presented here are 14 T cell receptor beta chains from one specimen sequenced in a study of cytomegalovirus exposure and HLA in healthy donors. Libraries were prepared by immunoSEQ multiplex PCR; TCRdb keeps only in-frame clonotypes and omits some of them. Here the sample spans 68,000 or so clones, about 90% being singletons. Sequencing was carried out using PBMCs. Receptors were obtained from a man aged 18 to 30 in good health and CMV-seronegative.

The chain employs TRBV30 and TRBJ1-5; D call uncertain. The V and J ends lost 2 bases and 4 bases respectively, with 15 bases between them. Germline CDR1 reads GTSNPN; CDR2 reads SVGIG (reference sequence). This CDR3 region has 15 residues. CDR3 region: CAWSTRIGRNQPQHF. The CDR3, as DNA: TGTGCCTGGAGTACCCGGATCGGGAGGAATCAGCCCCAGCATTTT. Drawing the rest from reference TRBV30 and TRBJ1-5, the complete variable domain is SQTIHQWPATLVQPVGSPLSLECTVEGTSNPNLYWYRQAAGRGLQLLFYSVGIGQISSEVPQNLSASRPQDRQFILSSKKLLLSDSGFYLCAWSTRIGRNQPQHFGDGTRLSIL.

This rearrangement joins TRBV7-8 to TRBJ2-6; D is uncertain. Germline lookup yields CDR1 SGHVS and CDR2 FQNEAQ. Trimming removed 1 base from V and 0 bases from J, with 10 bases in between. The CDR3 totals 17 residues. The CDR3 sequence is CASSLGRRISGANVLTF. The CDR3 DNA follows: TGTGCCAGCAGCTTAGGCCGCAGAATCTCTGGGGCCAACGTCCTGACTTTC.

The chain employs TRBV6-1 and TRBJ2-3; TRBD2 matches 9 bases. V dropped 4 bases and J dropped 1; count of bases not matched to a gene: 9. Germline values: CDR1 MNHNS, CDR2 SASEGT. CDR3 length: 17 amino acids. The CDR3 DNA reads TGTGCCAGCAGTGTCCCTAGCGGGACCTCCGGCACAGATACGCAGTATTTT. Its protein is CASSVPSGTSGTDTQYF.

By share, this clone counts as medium-sized (0.01 to 0.1%). The rearrangement joins TRBV27 to TRBJ1-2; D is perhaps TRBD1 (5 bases). The CDR3 contains 13 residues. With 3 bases removed from V and 4 bases from J, the gap between germline ends came to 9 bases. Per the germline V gene, CDR1 is MNHEY and CDR2 is SMNVEV (reference sequence). The CDR3 sequence: CASSFRGSYGYTF. The CDR3 region has the DNA TGTGCCAGCAGTTTTCGGGGGAGCTATGGCTACACCTTC.

V gene TRBV4-3 combines with J gene TRBJ1-1, with a weak D call TRBD1 (6 bases). Germline V CDR1 and CDR2: LGHNA, YSLEER. V lost 1 base and J 1 base, leaving 22 bases between the germline ends. The CDR3 sequence is 19 residues long. CDR3 sequence reads: CASSQGWGFQTGPNTEAFF. CDR3 DNA: TGCGCCAGCAGCCAAGGATGGGGCTTCCAGACAGGACCGAACACTGAAGCTTTCTTT.

The chain recombines TRBV5-4 with TRBJ2-5, with 8 bases that match TRBD1. CDR3 size: 15 residues. J was trimmed by 0 bases and V by 5 bases; bases with no gene match: 6. Germline lookup yields CDR1 SGHNT and CDR2 YYREEE (reference sequence). CDR3 residues: CASSQGAGHQETQYF. The DNA of the CDR3 is TGTGCCAGCAGTCAGGGGGCGGGACACCAAGAGACCCAGTACTTC.

The chain employs TRBV28 and TRBJ2-3; TRBD2 matches at 11 bases. Trimming cost V 3 bases and J 3 bases; bases outside gene matches: 2. Germline assignment: CDR1 MDHEN and CDR2 SYDVKM. The CDR3 totals 15 residues. CDR3 loop: CASSFRTSGTDTQYF. The DNA of the CDR3 is TGTGCCAGCAGTTTCAGGACTAGCGGGACAGATACGCAGTATTTT.

The chain couples TRBV6-6 to TRBJ2-7, with 8 nucleotides matching TRBD1. This CDR3 spans 15 amino acids. J was trimmed by 0 bases and V by 6 bases; bases with no gene match: 7. Germline CDR1 is MNHNY and CDR2 is SVGAGI (reference sequence). The CDR3: CASSYGDRSSYEQYF. Written as DNA, the CDR3 is TGTGCCAGCAGCTATGGGGACAGGAGCTCCTACGAGCAGTACTTC.

The chain combines TRBV5-1 with TRBJ2-1, with 13 bases lining up with TRBD2. The germline gives CDR1 SGHRS, CDR2 YFSETQ. The CDR3 loop spans 15 amino acids. Trimming took 4 bases from V and 5 from J; bases not matched to a gene: 3. CDR3 loop: CASSGGLAGNNEQFF. CDR3 sequence (DNA): TGCGCCAGCAGCGGGGGACTAGCGGGAAACAATGAGCAGTTCTTC.

The count of this clone is one. The J gene is TRBJ2-3, the V gene TRBV29-1; 10 bases align to TRBD1. The CDR3 loop spans 15 amino acids. The J segment lost 6 bases and the V segment lost 0 bases, leaving 6 bases of the junction unmatched. The germline V gene has CDR1 SQVTM and CDR2 ANQGSEA. The CDR3 DNA reads TGCAGCGTTGAAGATCAGGGGACAGGGGTCGATACGCAGTATTTT. Translated, it gives CSVEDQGTGVDTQYF.

This clone was seen once. Here the CDR3 DNA reads TGTGCCAGCAGTTTGGTCCGGGAGCGCACAGATACGCAGTATTTT. Amino acid sequence: CASSLVRERTDTQYF. V and J are TRBV27 and TRBJ2-3, with TRBD2 as a possible D gene (6 bases). The germline CDR1 and CDR2 sequences are MNHEY and SMNVEV (reference sequence). V lost 3 bases and J lost 1, with 11 bases in between. This CDR3 spans 15 amino acids.

The genes are TRBV27 and TRBJ2-2; 11 positions agree with TRBD2. The CDR3 sequence is 16 residues long. Germline V CDR1 and CDR2: MNHEY, SMNVEV (reference sequence). Losses at the gene ends were 5 bases for V and 6 bases for J; bases not matched to a gene: 8. The CDR3 sequence is CASSPTSGMGAGELFF. DNA of the CDR3: TGTGCCAGCAGTCCGACTAGCGGGATGGGGGCCGGGGAGCTGTTTTTT.

V usage is TRBV2 and J usage is TRBJ2-2, with 7 bases identical to TRBD2. This CDR3 comprises 18 residues. Germline V gives CDR1 SNHLY, CDR2 FYNNEI. After removal of 6 bases from V and 7 bases from J, the junction contained 20 bases not matched to a gene. This chain's CDR3 is CASSEPTLGGTSGGELFF. CDR3 sequence (DNA): TGTGCCAGCAGCGAGCCGACCTTGGGAGGGACTTCTGGCGGGGAGCTGTTTTTT.

The chain carries TRBV20-1 and TRBJ2-7, with D perhaps TRBD1 (5 bases). Trimming shortened V by 3 bases and J by 3 bases, and 6 bases separated the two germline ends. Germline V gene lookup returns CDR1 DFQATT and CDR2 SNEGSKA (reference sequence). CDR3 size: 11 residues. The CDR3 loop reads CSASQGYEQYF. As DNA, the CDR3 is TGCAGTGCTAGCCAGGGCTACGAGCAGTACTTC.